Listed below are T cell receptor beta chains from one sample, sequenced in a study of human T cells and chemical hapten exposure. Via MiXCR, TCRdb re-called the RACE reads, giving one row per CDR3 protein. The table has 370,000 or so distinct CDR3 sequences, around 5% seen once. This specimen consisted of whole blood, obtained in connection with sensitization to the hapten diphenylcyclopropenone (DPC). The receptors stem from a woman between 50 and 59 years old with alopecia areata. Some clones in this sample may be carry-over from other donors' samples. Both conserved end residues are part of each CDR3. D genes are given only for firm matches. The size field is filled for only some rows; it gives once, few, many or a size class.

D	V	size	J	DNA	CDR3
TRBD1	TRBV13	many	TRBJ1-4	TGTGCCAGCAGCGTATTACAGGGGGCGCGTGAAAAACTGTTTTTT	CASSVLQGAREKLFF
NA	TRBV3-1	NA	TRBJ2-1	TGTGCCAGCAGCCTACAACGGACCTCTCGGGGTGAGCAGTTCTTC	CASSLQRTSRGEQFF
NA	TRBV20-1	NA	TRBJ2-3	TGCAGTGCTAGAGGGGTCAGCGCAGATACGCAGTATTTT	CSARGVSADTQYF
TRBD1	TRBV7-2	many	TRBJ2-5	TGTGCCAGCAGCCCGCAGGGACAGCCGGCAGAGACCCAGTACTTC	CASSPQGQPAETQYF
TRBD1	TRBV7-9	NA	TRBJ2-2	TGTGCCATTCGACAGGGTAACACCGGGGAGCTGTTTTTT	CAIRQGNTGELFF
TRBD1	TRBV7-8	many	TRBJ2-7	TGTGCCAGCAGCGGCGACAGGGGGCTTTACGAGCAGTACTTC	CASSGDRGLYEQYF
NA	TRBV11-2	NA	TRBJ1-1	TGTGCCAGCAGTTTCGTTGGGTCTGAAGCTTTCTTT	CASSFVGSEAFF
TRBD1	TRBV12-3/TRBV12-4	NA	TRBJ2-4	TGTGCCAGCAGTCCAGGGGGAATTCAGTACTTC	CASSPGGIQYF
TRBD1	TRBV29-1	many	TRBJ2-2	TGCAGCGTTGAAGAGGGACAGGGGACCGGGGAGCTGTTTTTT	CSVEEGQGTGELFF
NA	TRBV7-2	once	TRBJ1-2	TGTGCCAGCAGCCTGGACAAATATGGCTACACCTTC	CASSLDKYGYTF
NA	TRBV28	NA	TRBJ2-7	TGTGCCAGCACCCCGGGGCGCAACTACGAGCAGTACTTC	CASTPGRNYEQYF
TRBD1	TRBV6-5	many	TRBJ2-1	TGTGCCAGCAGAAGGGGACAGGGGTCCCATGAGCAGTTCTTC	CASRRGQGSHEQFF
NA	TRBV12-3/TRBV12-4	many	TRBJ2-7	TGTGCCAGCAGTTTACAGTTCTCCGAGCAGTACTTC	CASSLQFSEQYF
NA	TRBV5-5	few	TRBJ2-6	TGTGCCAGCAGCCCGCGGACTCGTACTGGGGCCAACGTCCTGACTTTC	CASSPRTRTGANVLTF